These 9 T cell receptor beta chains share one sample of origin, sequenced in a study of blood T cell repertoires in COVID-19. The table came from immunoSEQ multiplex PCR; TCRdb's copy has only in-frame clones and leaves some out. The table records about 190,000 clones, more than 70% of them present only once. The sequenced sample was peripheral blood. These receptors all stem from a woman in her 40s who had recovered from COVID-19.

This chain links TRBV7-9 with TRBJ1-1, with 9 nucleotides matching TRBD1. Germline-derived CDR1 and CDR2 are SEHNR and FQNEAQ (reference sequence). Losses at the gene ends were 5 bases for V and 2 bases for J; bases not matched to a gene: 6. The CDR3 is 15 residues long. The CDR3 DNA reads TGTGCCAGCAGCCAACCGGGACAGGGAAACACTGAAGCTTTCTTT. This sequence encodes CASSQPGQGNTEAFF.

This clone was observed a few times. The chain has TRBV18 and TRBJ1-1; D not resolved. The V end was cut by 3 bases, the J end by 1 base, with 6 bases between. Germline V gene sequence: CDR1 KGHSH, CDR2 LQKENI. There are 13 residues in the CDR3. The CDR3 bases are TGTGCCAGCTCACCCGACACGAACACTGAAGCTTTCTTT. Protein sequence: CASSPDTNTEAFF.

This clone was counted once. This rearrangement joins TRBV18 to TRBJ2-7, with 7 nucleotides matching TRBD2. Germline V gene sequence: CDR1 KGHSH, CDR2 LQKENI. The ends lost 0 bases at V and 6 bases at J; junction bases unmatched: 11. The length of the CDR3 is 16 residues. The CDR3 spells CASSPPSGGSSAEQYF. The CDR3 DNA sequence: TGTGCCAGCTCACCACCTTCGGGCGGGAGTTCAGCCGAGCAGTACTTC.

This clone was found once. For the CDR3, the DNA is TGTGCCAGCAGTTACTGGTCAGCGGGAGGGCCGCTGGAGCAGTACTTC. Amino acid sequence: CASSYWSAGGPLEQYF. The V gene is TRBV6-6, the J gene TRBJ2-7, with 10 bases aligning to TRBD2. Trimming took 1 base from V and 7 from J; bases not matched to a gene: 10. CDR1 is MNHNY and CDR2 is SVGAGI in the germline V gene (reference sequence). The CDR3 spans 16 residues.

The rearrangement links TRBV30 to TRBJ2-2, with D maybe TRBD2 (6 bases). Trimming removed 4 bases at V and 1 base at J, with 10 bases between. Per the germline V gene, CDR1 is GTSNPN and CDR2 is SVGIG (reference sequence). The CDR3 runs 14 residues. This CDR3 reads CAWMGLLNTGELFF. DNA for the CDR3: TGTGCCTGGATGGGACTCTTGAACACCGGGGAGCTGTTTTTT.

The V call is TRBV5-1, the J call TRBJ2-7, with a possible D match to TRBD1 (5 bases). The V end was cut by 0 bases, the J end by 5 bases, with 12 bases between. The CDR3 has 14 residues. Germline V CDR1 and CDR2: SGHRS, YFSETQ. The CDR3 protein is CASSLGQRVDEQYF. The CDR3 DNA sequence: TGCGCCAGCAGCTTGGGACAGAGAGTCGACGAGCAGTACTTC.

This chain links TRBV28 with TRBJ2-5, with TRBD1 matching 8 bases. V lost 4 bases, J lost 0 bases, and 4 bases stayed unmatched. The CDR3 contains 15 residues. Germline CDR1 reads MDHEN; CDR2 reads SYDVKM. CDR3 coding DNA: TGTGCCAGCAGTTCAGGGGGCCCAGACCAAGAGACCCAGTACTTC. Translating it yields CASSSGGPDQETQYF.

CDR3 nucleotide sequence: TGCAGCGTTGGGGGGACTAGCGGTCCCTACGAGCAGTACTTC. Its protein is CSVGGTSGPYEQYF. The rearrangement uses TRBV29-1 and TRBJ2-7; 11 bases are a match to TRBD2. The CDR3 contains 14 residues. The trim removed 4 bases at V and 2 bases at J, leaving 4 bases unmatched. CDR1 SQVTM and CDR2 ANQGSEA come from the germline V gene.

The chain is built from TRBV12-3 or TRBV12-4 and TRBJ1-5, with D perhaps TRBD1 (6 bases). V dropped 5 bases and J dropped 5 bases, with 10 bases sitting between them. The CDR3 loop spans 13 amino acids. This chain's CDR3 is CASSRQEDQPQHF. The DNA for the CDR3 is TGTGCCAGCAGTCGACAGGAGGATCAGCCCCAGCATTTT.